This T cell receptor (beta chain) is drawn from a study of blood T cell repertoires in COVID-19. Study-wide context: The origin of the acute and convalescent COVID-19 samples was the United States, Italy and Spain.

Clones were read by immunoSEQ multiplex PCR, and TCRdb kept only the in-frame ones, dropping some. In the table there are 80,000 to 100,000 clones, approximately 87% of which are singletons. Trimming took off 0 bases at V and 2 bases at J, with 12 bases between the two ends. Germline V CDR1 and CDR2: SGHRS, YFSETQ. There are 16 residues in the CDR3. The sample comprised peripheral blood. This TCR was sampled from a human donor in a cohort sampled during active COVID-19. V usage is TRBV5-1 and J usage is TRBJ1-3; D not resolved. CDR3 sequence (DNA): TGCGCCAGCAGCTTGGCCTACGGAGGACCTGGAAACACCATATATTTT. Its protein is CASSLAYGGPGNTIYF.